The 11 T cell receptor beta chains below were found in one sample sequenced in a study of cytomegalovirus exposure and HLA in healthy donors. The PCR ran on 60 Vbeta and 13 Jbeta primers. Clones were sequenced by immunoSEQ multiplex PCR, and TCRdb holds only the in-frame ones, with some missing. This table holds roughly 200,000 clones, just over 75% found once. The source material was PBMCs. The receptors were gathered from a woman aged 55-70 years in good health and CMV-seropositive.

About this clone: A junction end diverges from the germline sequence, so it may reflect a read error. CDR3 bases: TGTGCCAGCAGTTTTGGGGCCCTCTCCTCCGAGCAGTACTTC. Its translation: CASSFGALSSEQYF. This chain joins TRBV27 and TRBJ2-7; a weak D match, TRBD1 (5 bases). The CDR3 contains 14 residues. Germline CDR1 and CDR2: MNHEY and SMNVEV (reference sequence).

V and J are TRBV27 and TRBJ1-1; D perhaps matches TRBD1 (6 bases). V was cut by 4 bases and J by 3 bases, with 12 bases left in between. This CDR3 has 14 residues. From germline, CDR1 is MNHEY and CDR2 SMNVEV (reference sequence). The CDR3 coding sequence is TGTGCCAGCAGTTCGGACAGCTTGGACACTGAAGCTTTCTTT. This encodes CASSSDSLDTEAFF.

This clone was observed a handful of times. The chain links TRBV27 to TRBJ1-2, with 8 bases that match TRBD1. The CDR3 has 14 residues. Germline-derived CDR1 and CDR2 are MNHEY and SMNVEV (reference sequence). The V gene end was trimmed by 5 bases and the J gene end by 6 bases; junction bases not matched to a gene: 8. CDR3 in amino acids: CASSGRQGLDGYTF. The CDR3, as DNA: TGTGCCAGCAGTGGCAGACAGGGGTTGGATGGCTACACCTTC.

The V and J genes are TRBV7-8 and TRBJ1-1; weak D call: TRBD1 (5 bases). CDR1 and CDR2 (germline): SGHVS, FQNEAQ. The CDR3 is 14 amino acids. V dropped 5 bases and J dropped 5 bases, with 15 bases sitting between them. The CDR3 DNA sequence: TGTGCCAGCAGCAAGCAGGGTATTGGGACTGAAGCTTTCTTT. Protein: CASSKQGIGTEAFF.

The CDR3 region has the DNA TGTGCCAGCAGCAATGGGCTTCCGGACTCTGGAAACACCATATATTTT. It translates to CASSNGLPDSGNTIYF. V gene TRBV13 combines with J gene TRBJ1-3; no clear D. The CDR3 contains 16 residues. From germline, CDR1 is PRHDT and CDR2 FYEKMQ (reference sequence). The V end lost 5 bases, the J end lost 0 bases, and 14 bases lay between the germline ends. The whole variable domain, remainder taken from reference TRBV13 and TRBJ1-3, is AAGVIQSPRHLIKEKRETATLKCYPIPRHDTVYWYQQGPGQDPQFLISFYEKMQSDKGSIPDRFSAQQFSDYHSELNMSSLELGDSALYFCASSNGLPDSGNTIYFGEGSWLTVV.

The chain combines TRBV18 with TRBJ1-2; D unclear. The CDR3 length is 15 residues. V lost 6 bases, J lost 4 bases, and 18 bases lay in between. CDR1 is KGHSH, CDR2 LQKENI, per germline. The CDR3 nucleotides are TGTGCCAGCTCGGAGCGAGAAGGCACCTTCTATGGCTACACCTTC. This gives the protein CASSEREGTFYGYTF.

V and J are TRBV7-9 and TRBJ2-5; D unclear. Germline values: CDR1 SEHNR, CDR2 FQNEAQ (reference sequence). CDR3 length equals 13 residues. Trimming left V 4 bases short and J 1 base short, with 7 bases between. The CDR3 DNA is TGTGCCAGCAGCTACGGGTCCCAAGAGACCCAGTACTTC. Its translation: CASSYGSQETQYF.

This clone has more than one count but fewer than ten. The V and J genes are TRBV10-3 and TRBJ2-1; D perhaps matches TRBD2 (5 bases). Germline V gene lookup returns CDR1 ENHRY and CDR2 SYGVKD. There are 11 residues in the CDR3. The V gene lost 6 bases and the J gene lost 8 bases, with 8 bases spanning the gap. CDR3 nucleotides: TGTGCCATCAGGGAGGTCGATGAGCAGTTCTTC. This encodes CAIREVDEQFF.

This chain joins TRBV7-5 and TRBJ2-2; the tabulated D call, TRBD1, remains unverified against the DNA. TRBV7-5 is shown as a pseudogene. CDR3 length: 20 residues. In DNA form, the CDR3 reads TGTGTCAGAAGCTCCAGAATGGCTTTACAGGGGACGAGGAACACCGGGGAGCTGTTTTTT. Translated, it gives CVRSSRMALQGTRNTGELFF.

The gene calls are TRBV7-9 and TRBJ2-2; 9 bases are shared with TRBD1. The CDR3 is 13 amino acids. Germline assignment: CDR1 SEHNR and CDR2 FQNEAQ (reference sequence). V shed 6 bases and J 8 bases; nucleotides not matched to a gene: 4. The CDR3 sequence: CASRHRGRGELFF. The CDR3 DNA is TGTGCCAGCAGACACAGGGGGCGAGGGGAGCTGTTTTTT.

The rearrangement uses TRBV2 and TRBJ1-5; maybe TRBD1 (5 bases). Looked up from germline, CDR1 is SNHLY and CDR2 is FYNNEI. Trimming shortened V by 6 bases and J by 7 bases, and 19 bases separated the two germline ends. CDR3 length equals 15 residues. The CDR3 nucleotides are TGTGCCAGCAGAGGGCTGGGGGGTCGTGGGCAGCCCCAGCATTTT. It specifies CASRGLGGRGQPQHF.